Described below is a single TCR beta chain sequence and its context. This specimen belongs to a study of T cell clones after liver transplantation. TCRdb's table, derived via immunoSEQ multiplex PCR, lists solely in-frame clones and lacks some. The sample has about 74,000 clones, about 80% seen once. The length of the CDR3 is 20 residues. Losses at the gene ends were 0 bases for V and 1 base for J; bases not matched to a gene: 9. CDR1 SGDLS and CDR2 YYNGEE come from the germline V gene. The V gene is TRBV9, the J gene TRBJ2-1; 14 nucleotides align to TRBD2. The specimen was CD4+ T cells from blood, collected before liver transplant. The sequence derives from a human donor who received a liver transplant. The CDR3 sequence is CASSVAIGTSGRGSYNEQFF. CDR3 sequence (DNA): TGTGCCAGCAGCGTAGCTATCGGGACTAGCGGGAGAGGGTCCTACAATGAGCAGTTCTTC.